This T cell receptor (beta chain) was retrieved from a study of T cells in Graves' hyperthyroidism and ophthalmopathy. Template material for amplifying TCR beta CDR3 regions consisted of RNA transcripts. First-round RT-PCR targeting the TCR CDR3 was performed with the HTBI primer set. TCRdb passed the multiplex PCR reads through MiXCR, listing each CDR3 protein once. In the table there are roughly 640,000 distinct CDR3 sequences, more than 15% of which are singletons. This clonotype came up once. Sequenced: blood. The source is a woman in her forties with Graves' ophthalmopathy.

Written as DNA, the CDR3 is TGTGCCAGTAGCCAGGGACAGGGGGCCGGGGCCAACGTCCTGACTTTC. Amino acids: CASSQGQGAGANVLTF. The chain has TRBV19 and TRBJ2-6; 12 bases match TRBD1. This CDR3 is built from 16 residues. The junction had 4 bases not matched to a gene; V was cut back by 6 bases and J by 4 bases. In germline, CDR1 is LNHDA, CDR2 SQIVND (reference sequence).